These 10 T cell receptor beta chains were sequenced from one sample in a study of identical twins. MiXCR was run by TCRdb on the 5' RACE reads, yielding one entry per CDR3 protein. The data hold roughly 690,000 distinct CDR3 sequences, with over 20% observed a single time. The data also belong to a second study, concerning T cells expressing NK-cell markers.

The specimen sequenced was PBMCs. These receptors originate from a woman between 18 and 29 years old in good health.

The chain joins TRBV5-1 to TRBJ2-2; 9 nucleotides line up with TRBD1. The CDR3 has 16 amino acids. Germline V lookup: CDR1 SGHRS, CDR2 YFSETQ. V lost 5 bases and J lost 3; bases outside the gene matches: 8. The CDR3 is CASRQGAWPDTGELFF. CDR3 DNA sequence: TGCGCCAGCAGACAGGGGGCGTGGCCCGACACCGGGGAGCTGTTTTTT.

This clonotype was picked up many times. The chain recombines TRBV20-1 with TRBJ1-2; weak D call: TRBD1 (6 bases). CDR3 size: 11 residues. The germline V gene has CDR1 DFQATT and CDR2 SNEGSKA (reference sequence). V was shortened by 8 bases and J by 3 bases, with 10 bases between the two germline ends. CDR3 in amino acids: CSPAGDYGYTF. CDR3 bases: TGCAGTCCCGCAGGGGACTATGGCTACACCTTC.

This clonotype was seen more than once but under ten times. V gene TRBV25-1 combines with J gene TRBJ2-1, with 11 bases fitting TRBD2. With V trimmed by 4 bases and J by 8 bases, 7 bases remained unmatched. The germline V gene has CDR1 MGHDK and CDR2 SYGVNS. The length of the CDR3 is 15 residues. The CDR3 sequence: CASSGSGRAADEQFF. DNA of the CDR3: TGTGCCAGCAGTGGTAGCGGGAGGGCCGCAGATGAGCAGTTCTTC.

The rearrangement links TRBV7-9 to TRBJ1-1; D uncertain. Germline-derived CDR1 and CDR2 are SEHNR and FQNEAQ (reference sequence). The length of the CDR3 is 13 residues. Trimming cost V 0 bases and J 7 bases, with 9 bases left between them. CDR3 in amino acids: CASSLATGYEAFF. The CDR3 DNA reads TGTGCCAGCAGCTTAGCGACGGGCTATGAAGCTTTCTTT. The full variable domain, completed using reference TRBV7-9 and TRBJ1-1, is DTGVSQNPRHKITKRGQNVTFRCDPISEHNRLYWYRQTLGQGPEFLTYFQNEAQLEKSRLLSDRFSAERPKGSFSTLEIQRTEQGDSAMYLCASSLATGYEAFFGQGTRLTVV.

This clonotype was picked up many times. The chain has TRBV12-3 or TRBV12-4 and TRBJ2-1; D is perhaps TRBD2 (5 bases). Trimming removed 6 bases from V and 12 bases from J, with 15 bases in between. The CDR3 covers 12 residues. CDR3 in amino acids: CASRQRSSGQFF. DNA of the CDR3: TGTGCCAGCAGGCAACGTAGCAGCGGGCAGTTCTTC.

J is TRBJ2-7 and V is TRBV20-1; D uncertain. Trimming removed 2 bases from V and 0 bases from J, with 5 bases in between. This CDR3 comprises 12 residues. Looked up from germline, CDR1 is DFQATT and CDR2 is SNEGSKA (reference sequence). CDR3: CSARQPSYEQYF. DNA for the CDR3: TGCAGTGCTAGACAACCCTCCTACGAGCAGTACTTC.

This chain uses TRBV6-5 with TRBJ2-1; 7 nucleotides line up with TRBD2. Looked up from germline, CDR1 is MNHEY and CDR2 is SVGAGI. The V segment lost 2 bases and the J segment 10 bases; nucleotides outside the gene matches: 11. There are 15 residues in the CDR3. CDR3 protein: CASSYVAGSPGEQFF. The CDR3 DNA reads TGTGCCAGCAGTTACGTAGCGGGTTCCCCGGGAGAGCAGTTCTTC.

In its sample, this clonotype was seen a few times. V usage is TRBV4-3 and J usage is TRBJ2-1; 11 bases line up with TRBD2. Losses at the gene ends were 1 base for V and 8 bases for J; bases not matched to a gene: 7. Germline CDR1 and CDR2: LGHNA and YSLEER. The CDR3 loop spans 16 amino acids. CDR3 bases: TGCGCCAGCAGCCAAGGGGCTAGCGGGAGGTGGGATGAGCAGTTCTTC. The encoded protein is CASSQGASGRWDEQFF.

Here the CDR3 reads CASHHHYSGVTSTDTQYF. CDR3 bases: TGCGCCAGCCACCACCATTATAGCGGGGTTACTAGCACAGATACGCAGTATTTT. The genes are TRBV5-1 and TRBJ2-3; TRBD2 aligns across 8 bases. V was pared by 7 bases and J by 0 bases, with 16 bases of the junction left unmatched. Germline loops: CDR1 SGHRS, CDR2 YFSETQ. This CDR3 contains 18 residues.

Only a few counts were recorded for this clonotype. V gene TRBV12-3 or TRBV12-4 combines with J gene TRBJ1-2, with no clear D. The CDR3 runs to 12 residues. The V end lost 3 bases, the J end lost 8 bases, and 10 bases lay between the germline ends. CDR3 DNA: TGTGCCAGCAGTTTTCATCAGGCCGGCTACACCTTC. Its translation: CASSFHQAGYTF.